A selection of T cell receptor beta chains follows, all from one sample in a study of cytomegalovirus exposure and HLA in healthy donors. Only in-frame clones appear in the TCRdb table, and some are missing; sequencing was by immunoSEQ multiplex PCR. Of 200,000 to 250,000 clones in the sample, over 65% are singletons; the top ten hold 15%. Input material: PBMCs. All receptors derive from a man in his forties or fifties in good health and CMV-seronegative. Each CDR3 is given with its conserved first and last residue. The order of the fields is V gene, J gene, D gene, clone size, CDR3 DNA, CDR3 protein. A D gene is named only where the DNA matches it firmly. The size of a clone is reported for some rows only, either as once, few or many, or as a class for expanded clones.

TRBV4-1,TRBJ2-7,-,-,TGCGCCAGCAGCCATGCAGGGGACGAGCAGTACTTC,CASSHAGDEQYF
TRBV5-1,TRBJ2-2,TRBD1,-,TGCGCCAGCAGCCCAAATCCGGGACAGGGGGTCGGGGAGCTGTTTTTT,CASSPNPGQGVGELFF
TRBV7-9,TRBJ1-5,-,-,TGTTCCAGCAGCTTAGCGGCGGGGGGAGGAAATCAGCCCCAGCATTTT,CSSSLAAGGGNQPQHF
TRBV5-5,TRBJ2-5,TRBD1,-,TGTGCCAGCAGCTTGGGACAGGGGTTAGAGACCCAGTACTTC,CASSLGQGLETQYF
TRBV7-9,TRBJ2-7,TRBD2,once,TGTGCCAGCAGCTCCCCGAGGGGCGGGAGGGCCGGGGAGCAGTACTTC,CASSSPRGGRAGEQYF
TRBV10-3,TRBJ2-2,-,few,TGTGCCATCAGTGGGATATCAGGGGAATATAGCGGGGAGCTGTTTTTT,CAISGISGEYSGELFF
TRBV27,TRBJ2-3,-,-,TGTGCCAGCAGTTTATGGCCTCCTCATACGCAGTATTTT,CASSLWPPHTQYF
TRBV19,TRBJ2-2,-,few,TGTGCCAGTAGTATATCGGGCACCGGGGAGCTGTTTTTT,CASSISGTGELFF
TRBV27,TRBJ2-7,-,-,TGTGCCAGCAGGGAGGGGCCCGCCTACGAGCAGTACTTC,CASREGPAYEQYF
TRBV28,TRBJ1-1,TRBD1,-,TGTGCCAGCGGAGGGGGCACAATGGGGACTGAAGCTTTCTTT,CASGGGTMGTEAFF
TRBV21-1,TRBJ1-2,-,few,TGTGCCAGCAGCAAAGCGGACAGGGGGGATGGCTACACCTTC,CASSKADRGDGYTF
TRBV18,TRBJ1-4,TRBD1,-,TGTGCCAGCTCACCGGACAAACAGGGGGGAATTAATGAAAAACTGTTTTTT,CASSPDKQGGINEKLFF
TRBV20-1,TRBJ1-2,-,-,TGCAGTGCCGCGACAGACTATGGCTACACCTTC,CSAATDYGYTF
TRBV4-1,TRBJ2-7,TRBD2,few,TGCGCCAGCAGCCAAGGGGCGGGAGGCTCCGAGCAGTACTTC,CASSQGAGGSEQYF
TRBV19,TRBJ1-1,TRBD1,-,TGTGCCAGCCAACAGGGGGCTGGGACTGAAGCTTTCTTT,CASQQGAGTEAFF
TRBV10-3,TRBJ2-7,-,-,TGTGCCATCACGGGGGGACAGGCCTACGAGCAGTACTTC,CAITGGQAYEQYF
TRBV7-3,TRBJ1-2,TRBD1,-,TGTGCCAGCAGCCAGGACAGGGGGGACTATGGCTACACCTTC,CASSQDRGDYGYTF
TRBV28,TRBJ2-2,TRBD2,-,TGTGCCAGCAGTTCCCAACTAGCGGGAGTTACCGGGGAGCTGTTTTTT,CASSSQLAGVTGELFF
TRBV10-3,TRBJ2-5,-,-,TGTGCCATCAGTGACTTCAAAGGGGGGACCCAGTACTTC,CAISDFKGGTQYF
TRBV19,TRBJ1-4,-,once,TGTGCCAGTAGCCTCAACCTTTCCGGGGGAAGGAATGAAAAACTGTTTTTT,CASSLNLSGGRNEKLFF
TRBV18,TRBJ2-7,TRBD2,once,TGTGCCAGCTCGGGAGGGGCCCGGGGTTCCTACGAGCAGTACTTC,CASSGGARGSYEQYF
TRBV5-1,TRBJ1-1,-,-,TGCGCCAGCAGCTTCGATAGTGACACTGAAGCTTTCTTT,CASSFDSDTEAFF
TRBV10-3,TRBJ2-3,TRBD1,-,TGTGCCATCAGTGAGGAGCCGGGACAGACCTCAGATACGCAGTATTTT,CAISEEPGQTSDTQYF
TRBV19,TRBJ1-2,-,-,TGTGCCAGTAGTTCGGTCGGGGGAGTCGGTGGCTACACCTTC,CASSSVGGVGGYTF
TRBV4-3,TRBJ1-2,-,-,TGCGCCAGCAGCCAAGACCCCGCGGCTAACTATGGCTACACCTTC,CASSQDPAANYGYTF
TRBV4-3,TRBJ1-2,-,-,TGCGCCAGCAGCCAAAAGGGGCAGGGGTATGGCTACACCTTC,CASSQKGQGYGYTF
TRBV15,TRBJ2-2,-,-,TGTGCCACCAGCAGAGTTGCCGACATCTACACCGGGGAGCTGTTTTTT,CATSRVADIYTGELFF
TRBV5-1,TRBJ2-2,-,-,TGCGCCAGCAGCTTGGGCGCAGGCTGGACCGGGGAGCTGTTTTTT,CASSLGAGWTGELFF
TRBV2,TRBJ2-1,TRBD1,-,TGTGCCAGCACTCCGGGACAGGCTATTTACAATGAGCAGTTCTTC,CASTPGQAIYNEQFF
TRBV9,TRBJ2-5,-,-,TGTGCCAGCAGCGTAGATCCTCAAGAGACCCAGTACTTC,CASSVDPQETQYF
TRBV10-2,TRBJ2-1,-,-,TGCGCCAGCAGTGTGGGCGGGGCCACCTCCAATGAGCAGTTCTTC,CASSVGGATSNEQFF
TRBV19,TRBJ1-2,-,-,TGTGCCAGTAGTATAGGCGGGAGTAGTGGCTACACCTTC,CASSIGGSSGYTF
TRBV7-2,TRBJ2-3,-,-,TGTGCCAGCAGCTTAGCGTTCGGGGGGCACACAGATACGCAGTATTTT,CASSLAFGGHTDTQYF
TRBV7-2,TRBJ2-7,TRBD1,few,TGTGCCAGCAGCGTACGGACAGGGAACCACGAGCAGTACTTC,CASSVRTGNHEQYF
TRBV30,TRBJ2-1,TRBD2,few,TGTGCCTGGAGAACTAGCGGGGTGTACAATGAGCAGTTCTTC,CAWRTSGVYNEQFF
TRBV6-5,TRBJ1-5,TRBD1,-,TGTGCCAGCAGTCCCTCAACAGGGGGCAATCAGCCCCAGCATTTT,CASSPSTGGNQPQHF
TRBV7-9,TRBJ2-7,TRBD1,-,TGTGCCAGCAGCTTAGAGTCCGGGACAGGGAGGTACGAGCAGTACTTC,CASSLESGTGRYEQYF
TRBV19,TRBJ2-5,TRBD2,-,TGTGCCAGTAGTCTTGGGACAGTTATACAGCTAGCGGGAGTCGTGGAGACCCAGTACTTC,CASSLGTVIQLAGVVETQYF
TRBV11-2,TRBJ2-1,TRBD2,once,TGTGCCAGCAGCTCCCTCGCCGGGACTAGCGATGAGCAGTTCTTC,CASSSLAGTSDEQFF
TRBV7-6,TRBJ2-2,TRBD2,-,TGTGCCAGCAGCTTAAGGCTAGCGGGAGCCGGGGAGCTGTTTTTT,CASSLRLAGAGELFF
TRBV2,TRBJ2-7,TRBD1,-,TGTGCCAGCACCCTAGGGACAGTCACCTACGAGCAGTACTTC,CASTLGTVTYEQYF
TRBV28,TRBJ1-1,-,once,TGTGCCAGCAGTTTTTGGGGGCAAGCTTTCTTT,CASSFWGQAFF
TRBV6-1,TRBJ1-2,TRBD1,-,TGTGCCAGCAGTGGGGACAGGGTGGTCCATGGCTACACCTTC,CASSGDRVVHGYTF
TRBV20-1,TRBJ2-3,-,-,TGCAGTGCCCGCCGGGGGACTACGCAGTATTTT,CSARRGTTQYF
TRBV6-1,TRBJ1-2,-,-,TGTGCCAGCGCCAGTCTTATCTATGGCTACACCTTC,CASASLIYGYTF
TRBV6-6,TRBJ2-3,TRBD1,-,TGTGCCAGCAGTTACCCCGGGACAGGGAGCACAGATACGCAGTATTTT,CASSYPGTGSTDTQYF
TRBV5-4,TRBJ2-3,TRBD2,few,TGTGCCAGCAGCTTGGACCCCGTAATCAAGGGAGGGACAGATACGCAGTATTTT,CASSLDPVIKGGTDTQYF